The 32 T cell receptor beta chains reported below all come from one sample, sequenced in a study of shared clonotypes between healthy human individuals. Method: immunoSEQ multiplex PCR; TCRdb's copy keeps in-frame clones and lacks some. The data contain about 2 million clones, just under 95% of them seen just once; the ten biggest clones take up 1% to 1.3%. Naive CD8 cells lacked CD45RO, underwent positive selection for CCR7 and left out terminally differentiated effector memory CD45RA+ cells. Sequencing was done on a sample of naive CD8+ T cells sorted from blood. The receptors originated from a man aged 18 to 30 in good health.

This chain uses TRBV28 with TRBJ2-7; D gene unclear. Germline values: CDR1 MDHEN, CDR2 SYDVKM. The V end lost 4 bases, the J end lost 0 bases, and 13 bases lay between the germline ends. The CDR3 totals 15 residues. The CDR3 nucleotides are TGTGCCAGCAGTTCCCGGCAGGATAGCTCCTACGAGCAGTACTTC. Translated, it gives CASSSRQDSSYEQYF. The variable domain in full, with the rest retrieved from reference TRBV28 and TRBJ2-7, is DVKVTQSSRYLVKRTGEKVFLECVQDMDHENMFWYRQDPGLGLRLIYFSYDVKMKEKGDIPEGYSVSREKKERFSLILESASTNQTSMYLCASSSRQDSSYEQYFGPGTRLTVT.

The gene calls are TRBV14 and TRBJ2-7; TRBD2 matches at 9 bases. In germline, CDR1 is SGHDN, CDR2 FVKESK. The V gene end was trimmed by 1 base and the J gene end by 1 base; junction bases not matched to a gene: 5. The CDR3 is made up of 16 amino acids. The CDR3, as DNA: TGTGCCAGCAGCCAAGGGCCTAGCGGGGATTCCTACGAGCAGTACTTC. It specifies CASSQGPSGDSYEQYF.

This clone appeared once. The J gene is TRBJ2-7, the V gene TRBV27; 7 bases match TRBD1. This CDR3 is built from 14 residues. After removal of 5 bases from V and 3 bases from J, the junction contained 7 bases not matched to a gene. Germline V gene sequence: CDR1 MNHEY, CDR2 SMNVEV (reference sequence). The CDR3 region has the DNA TGTGCCAGCAGTGTCCGGGACAGCTTCTACGAGCAGTACTTC. It specifies CASSVRDSFYEQYF.

On this clone: Other nucleotide sequences in the sample specify the same CDR3. The rearrangement uses TRBV7-9 and TRBJ2-7; D is unclear. Trimming stripped 1 base from V and 4 bases from J, with 11 bases between. CDR1 and CDR2 from the germline V gene are SEHNR and FQNEAQ (reference sequence). The CDR3 has 14 amino acids. As DNA, the CDR3 is TGTGCCAGCAGCTTAGTTGGGCAGGATTACGAGCAGTACTTC. Residues: CASSLVGQDYEQYF.

This chain links TRBV6-1 with TRBJ2-7; 12 nucleotides line up with TRBD1. The trim removed 10 bases at V and 6 bases at J, leaving 10 bases unmatched. The CDR3 has 14 amino acids. Germline V gene data show CDR1 as MNHNS and CDR2 as SASEGT. CDR3 sequence: CATRRRDRGPEQYF. Written as DNA, the CDR3 is TGTGCCACCCGCAGGAGGGACAGGGGGCCCGAGCAGTACTTC.

V usage is TRBV18 and J usage is TRBJ1-1; 7 bases fit TRBD1. V trimming: 5 bases; J trimming: 1 base; junction bases outside the gene matches: 13. The CDR3 spans 17 residues. Germline V lookup: CDR1 KGHSH, CDR2 LQKENI. The CDR3 loop is CASSADREGRGNTEAFF. CDR3 sequence (DNA): TGTGCCAGCTCAGCTGACAGGGAGGGTAGGGGGAACACTGAAGCTTTCTTT.

J is TRBJ1-1 and V is TRBV7-8; D is possibly TRBD1 (5 bases). This CDR3 has 16 residues. The germline V gene has CDR1 SGHVS and CDR2 FQNEAQ. V was pared by 2 bases and J by 0 bases, with 13 bases between. This CDR3 is CASSLYGRAMNTEAFF. As DNA, the CDR3 is TGTGCCAGCAGCTTATATGGCAGGGCCATGAACACTGAAGCTTTCTTT.

About this clone itself: Other DNA sequences in this sample translate to the same CDR3. J is TRBJ2-7 and V is TRBV11-2, with D perhaps TRBD2 (6 bases). The CDR3 has 13 residues. Per the germline V gene, CDR1 is SGHAT and CDR2 is FQNNGV. V dropped 3 bases and J dropped 4 bases, with 10 bases sitting between them. The CDR3 bases are TGTGCCAGCAGCTTCGCCGGGACTTACGAGCAGTACTTC. Its translation is CASSFAGTYEQYF.

The V and J genes are TRBV10-1 and TRBJ2-3; D is ambiguous. The CDR3 has 15 amino acids. The germline CDR1 and CDR2 sequences are WNHNN and SYGVQD (reference sequence). V lost 0 bases to trimming and J lost 2 bases, with 9 bases between them. The CDR3 loop is CASSESVADTDTQYF. The CDR3 bases are TGCGCCAGCAGTGAGTCGGTCGCGGACACAGATACGCAGTATTTT.

This clone was picked up one time. Other DNA sequences in this specimen translate into the identical CDR3. The chain couples TRBV6-5 to TRBJ1-1; TRBD1 is a possible D gene (5 bases). Germline V gene data show CDR1 as MNHEY and CDR2 as SVGAGI. This CDR3 region has 14 residues. V was clipped by 7 bases and J by 1 base, with 13 bases between them. The CDR3 sequence: CASTPGGENTEAFF. CDR3 DNA sequence: TGTGCCAGCACCCCGGGGGGGGAGAACACTGAAGCTTTCTTT.

The rearrangement uses TRBV6-5 and TRBJ2-1; 14 bases fit TRBD2. The ends lost 4 bases at V and 7 bases at J; junction bases unmatched: 6. The CDR3 loop spans 16 amino acids. CDR1 is MNHEY and CDR2 is SVGAGI in the germline V gene. The CDR3 region is CASSLGTSGSLNEQFF. The CDR3 DNA reads TGTGCCAGCAGTTTAGGGACTAGCGGGAGTTTGAATGAGCAGTTCTTC.

The chain joins TRBV10-1 to TRBJ2-5; 12 bases align to TRBD2. The CDR3 extends over 18 amino acids. CDR1 and CDR2 from the germline V gene are WNHNN and SYGVQD (reference sequence). Germline trimming cut 6 bases from V and 2 bases from J; bases unmatched to any gene: 13. Here the CDR3 DNA reads TGCGCCAGCAGGCGCCCCGAGACTAGCGGGGGTGATCAAGAGACCCAGTACTTC. Translating it yields CASRRPETSGGDQETQYF.

This sequence joins TRBV5-4 and TRBJ1-2; 8 bases agree with TRBD1. V trimming: 2 bases; J trimming: 6 bases; junction bases outside the gene matches: 3. Germline lookup yields CDR1 SGHNT and CDR2 YYREEE (reference sequence). The CDR3 is made up of 13 amino acids. The CDR3: CASSFQGAHGYTF. The CDR3, as DNA: TGTGCCAGCAGCTTTCAGGGGGCTCATGGCTACACCTTC.

V and J are TRBV5-5 and TRBJ1-1; 8 bases are a match to TRBD1. The CDR3 spans 13 residues. Per germline, CDR1 SGHKS and CDR2 YYEKEE (reference sequence). V shed 5 bases, J shed 6 bases, and the junction held 6 bases outside the gene matches. CDR3 loop: CASRAGGVPEAFF. The CDR3 DNA sequence: TGTGCCAGCAGGGCAGGGGGCGTCCCTGAAGCTTTCTTT.

The chain employs TRBV4-1 and TRBJ1-1, with unresolved D. V dropped 5 bases and J dropped 1 base, with 17 bases sitting between them. The germline V gene has CDR1 MGHRA and CDR2 YSYEKL. The CDR3 is 16 amino acids. The CDR3 DNA sequence: TGCGCCAGCAGCTCCCTGTGGACCGAAGAGAACACTGAAGCTTTCTTT. It codes for CASSSLWTEENTEAFF.

This chain links TRBV4-3 with TRBJ1-1; TRBD1 is a possible D gene (5 bases). The CDR3 sequence is 16 residues long. The germline CDR1 and CDR2 sequences are LGHNA and YSLEER. The V gene lost 3 bases and the J gene lost 6 bases, with 20 bases spanning the gap. The CDR3, as DNA: TGCGCCAGCAGCCAGTGGCAGTGGGCGAGGGGAGCTGAAGCTTTCTTT. It yields the protein CASSQWQWARGAEAFF.

With respect to this clone: This sample includes further DNA sequences coding for the same CDR3. The chain carries TRBV5-6 and TRBJ2-1; no firm D call. Per the germline V gene, CDR1 is SGHDT and CDR2 is YYEEEE. This CDR3 has 11 residues. Trimming cost V 0 bases and J 10 bases, with 5 bases left between them. CDR3 nucleotides: TGTGCCAGCAGCTTGGGGAGCGAGCAGTTCTTC. It translates to CASSLGSEQFF.

A single count supports this clone. The J gene is TRBJ2-3, the V gene TRBV30, with 7 bases lining up with TRBD1. The CDR3 is 13 amino acids. Per germline, CDR1 GTSNPN and CDR2 SVGIG (reference sequence). J lost 2 bases, V lost 7 bases, and 6 bases had no gene match. The DNA for the CDR3 is TGTGCCTCACACAGGGGTTCCACAGATACGCAGTATTTT. Protein sequence: CASHRGSTDTQYF.

The J gene is TRBJ2-7, the V gene TRBV4-3; 13 nucleotides line up with TRBD2. The germline V gene has CDR1 LGHNA and CDR2 YSLEER. V dropped 2 bases and J dropped 7; count of bases not matched to a gene: 11. This CDR3 comprises 17 residues. The CDR3 DNA sequence: TGCGCCAGCAGCCAACTACCACTAGCGGGAGGGCTTTGGGAGCAGTACTTC. This gives the protein CASSQLPLAGGLWEQYF.

This chain connects TRBV6-1 to TRBJ1-1; the D gene is possibly TRBD1 (6 bases). Looked up from germline, CDR1 is MNHNS and CDR2 is SASEGT. This CDR3 spans 16 amino acids. V was shortened by 1 base and J by 2 bases, with 14 bases between the two germline ends. For the CDR3, the DNA is TGTGCCAGCAGTGAAGGTCCGGGGACACCAAACACTGAAGCTTTCTTT. Translated: CASSEGPGTPNTEAFF.

This sequence joins TRBV29-1 and TRBJ2-4, with D perhaps matching TRBD1 or TRBD2 (5 bases each). The CDR3 is 15 residues long. CDR1 and CDR2 from the germline V gene are SQVTM and ANQGSEA. V was pared by 4 bases and J by 9 bases, with 22 bases between. CDR3 in amino acids: CSVVDKRGAIGIQYF. The DNA of the CDR3 is TGCAGCGTTGTCGATAAGAGGGGCGCTATCGGCATTCAGTACTTC.

The chain uses TRBV7-2 and TRBJ1-6; TRBD1 matches at 7 bases. The junction had 10 bases not matched to a gene; V was cut back by 2 bases and J by 0 bases. Looked up from germline, CDR1 is SGHTA and CDR2 is FQGNSA. CDR3 length: 19 residues. CDR3 nucleotides: TGTGCCAGCAGCTTAACCCGCGGGACAGAGAGCTCCTATAATTCACCCCTCCACTTT. Its translation is CASSLTRGTESSYNSPLHF.

The V and J genes are TRBV6-6 and TRBJ2-7; 9 bases are shared with TRBD1. This CDR3 has 14 amino acids. J was trimmed by 2 bases and V by 8 bases; bases with no gene match: 7. Germline CDR1 reads MNHNY; CDR2 reads SVGAGI (reference sequence). The CDR3 sequence is CASPGQGKPYEQYF. The CDR3 DNA reads as TGTGCCAGCCCGGGACAGGGTAAGCCCTACGAGCAGTACTTC.

This chain joins TRBV19 and TRBJ2-5; D remains unclear. The V end was cut by 3 bases, the J end by 4 bases, with 9 bases between. Germline V gene sequence: CDR1 LNHDA, CDR2 SQIVND (reference sequence). This CDR3 has 13 residues. CDR3 amino acids: CASSIRYRETQYF. The CDR3 region has the DNA TGTGCCAGTAGTATTCGGTATCGAGAGACCCAGTACTTC.

There are a few counts of this clone. The sample carries other DNA sequences with the same CDR3. The V gene is TRBV27, the J gene TRBJ2-7, with TRBD1 identical over 10 bases. CDR3 size: 15 residues. The trim removed 2 bases at V and 3 bases at J, leaving 4 bases unmatched. Germline V CDR1 and CDR2: MNHEY, SMNVEV (reference sequence). CDR3 sequence: CASSLAGTGDYEQYF. DNA for the CDR3: TGTGCCAGCAGTTTAGCCGGGACAGGGGACTACGAGCAGTACTTC.

V usage is TRBV28 and J usage is TRBJ1-2; possible D gene TRBD1, 5 bases. This CDR3 region has 17 residues. Germline V gives CDR1 MDHEN, CDR2 SYDVKM. V lost 6 bases and J lost 6, with 26 bases in between. The CDR3 bases are TGTGCCAGCAGCGCACTGGTTCCCGGCGCCCGAGGGGATGGCTACACCTTC. Its translation: CASSALVPGARGDGYTF.

About this clone itself: Other DNA sequences in the same sample also yield this CDR3. J is TRBJ1-5 and V is TRBV28; 9 nucleotides agree with TRBD1. The CDR3 runs 14 residues. Germline V lookup: CDR1 MDHEN, CDR2 SYDVKM. J gave up 11 bases and V 5 bases, and 10 bases lay outside the gene matches. The DNA of the CDR3 is TGTGCCAGCAGTGGGAGGACAGGGGACAGGGCCCAGCATTTT. It translates to CASSGRTGDRAQHF.

The rearrangement links TRBV25-1 to TRBJ1-6; D ambiguous. Trimming took off 5 bases at V and 9 bases at J, with 8 bases between the two ends. The CDR3 is 12 amino acids. The germline V gene has CDR1 MGHDK and CDR2 SYGVNS. The chain's CDR3 is CASSIGGSPLHF. The CDR3 DNA is TGTGCCAGCAGTATAGGTGGTTCACCCCTCCACTTT. The variable domain in full, completed from reference TRBV25-1 and TRBJ1-6, reads EADIYQTPRYLVIGTGKKITLECSQTMGHDKMYWYQQDPGMELHLIHYSYGVNSTEKGDLSSESTVSRIRTEHFPLTLESARPSHTSQYLCASSIGGSPLHFGNGTRLTVT.

J is TRBJ2-1 and V is TRBV4-1; 7 bases fit TRBD2. Unmatched junction bases numbered 16, after V lost 0 bases and J lost 5 bases. Germline V gene lookup returns CDR1 MGHRA and CDR2 YSYEKL. CDR3 size: 19 residues. The CDR3 DNA sequence: TGCGCCAGCAGCCAAGATAGGGTAGGGACTATCGGCGGACACAATGAGCAGTTCTTC. Translating gives CASSQDRVGTIGGHNEQFF.

The rearrangement links TRBV5-1 to TRBJ1-1; D gene ambiguous. Per germline, CDR1 SGHRS and CDR2 YFSETQ. This CDR3 comprises 14 residues. The germline V and J ends were trimmed by 1 base and 4 bases, with 11 bases remaining between them. CDR3: CASSLNPPGTEAFF. The DNA for the CDR3 is TGCGCCAGCAGCTTGAACCCCCCAGGCACTGAAGCTTTCTTT.

V and J are TRBV15 and TRBJ2-7; TRBD2 might be the D (6 bases). V was pared by 4 bases and J by 2 bases, with 12 bases between. Germline loops: CDR1 LNHNV, CDR2 YYDKDF (reference sequence). CDR3 length equals 14 residues. DNA for the CDR3: TGTGCCACCAGCATAGGAACGGGAGCCTACGAGCAGTACTTC. As protein: CATSIGTGAYEQYF.

V is TRBV4-1 and J is TRBJ2-5; tentatively, D is TRBD2 (6 bases). V lost 1 base and J 7 bases, leaving 13 bases between the germline ends. Germline CDR1 and CDR2: MGHRA and YSYEKL. The CDR3 runs 14 residues. The CDR3 protein is CASSQGRGLGTQYF. DNA for the CDR3: TGCGCCAGCAGCCAAGGGAGGGGCTTAGGGACCCAGTACTTC.